The clone carrying this TCR beta chain has a count of ten or more. This sample's TCRbeta library carried unique molecular identifier barcodes. TCRdb re-called the PCR reads through MiXCR, storing one row per CDR3 protein. The sample lists some 240,000 distinct CDR3 sequences; around 8.9% were seen once. This sample is part of a study of T-cell reconstitution after alpha-beta-depleted transplantation in children. The germline V gene has CDR1 MNHEY and CDR2 SVGEGT. V shed 6 bases, J shed 5 bases, and the junction held 16 bases outside the gene matches. The CDR3 has 16 residues. This clonotype was sampled from a human donor who donated a stem cell graft to a child with SCID. The chain couples TRBV6-2 or TRBV6-3 to TRBJ2-7, with 7 nucleotides matching TRBD1. This sample comprised PBMCs from the stem cell graft donor, obtained from the stem cell graft. This CDR3 reads CASRDLDRFPFHEQYF. CDR3 in DNA: TGTGCCAGCAGAGATTTGGACAGGTTCCCTTTCCACGAGCAGTACTTC.